The 27 T cell receptor beta chains listed next were all sequenced from one sample in a study of cytomegalovirus exposure and HLA in healthy donors. PCR amplification relied on 60 Vbeta primers (plus 13 Jbeta primers). Method: immunoSEQ multiplex PCR; TCRdb's copy keeps in-frame clones and lacks some. Here the sample spans over 110,000 clones, 65% to 85% being singletons. Sequencing was done on a sample of PBMCs. These receptors were obtained from a male donor in good health and CMV-seronegative.

The V call is TRBV7-9, the J call TRBJ2-5; maybe TRBD2 (6 bases). With 1 base removed from V and 0 bases from J, the gap between germline ends came to 9 bases. There are 15 residues in the CDR3. Germline V CDR1 and CDR2: SEHNR, FQNEAQ (reference sequence). The CDR3 reads CASSLVGGYQETQYF. The CDR3 DNA is TGTGCCAGCAGCTTAGTGGGGGGATACCAAGAGACCCAGTACTTC.

The chain carries TRBV10-2 and TRBJ2-3; TRBD1 agrees at 10 bases. Per the germline V gene, CDR1 is WSHSY and CDR2 is SAAADI. V shed 10 bases and J 5 bases; nucleotides not matched to a gene: 18. This CDR3 is built from 17 residues. CDR3 residues: CANEWTGTGEMGDTQYF. The CDR3 coding sequence is TGCGCCAACGAATGGACCGGGACAGGGGAAATGGGAGATACGCAGTATTTT.

The count of this clone is one. This chain links TRBV12-2 with TRBJ1-2; the table's D call, TRBD1, has no DNA check behind it. TRBV12-2 is termed a pseudogene. This CDR3 comprises 15 residues. The CDR3 here is CASRLNPQGLGGYTF. DNA for the CDR3: TGTGCAAGTCGCCTCAATCCACAGGGATTGGGTGGCTACACCTTC.

The J gene is TRBJ2-7, the V gene TRBV7-2; weak D call: TRBD2 (5 bases). CDR3 length: 14 residues. Trimming left V 5 bases short and J 4 bases short, with 15 bases between. Germline V gene sequence: CDR1 SGHTA, CDR2 FQGNSA. CDR3: CASSPGHGVYEQYF. CDR3 DNA sequence: TGTGCCAGCAGCCCCGGGCACGGGGTTTACGAGCAGTACTTC.

The chain carries TRBV15 and TRBJ2-1; 15 positions agree with TRBD2. With V trimmed by 0 bases and J by 5 bases, 8 bases remained unmatched. The CDR3 is 19 residues long. Germline V gene data show CDR1 as LNHNV and CDR2 as YYDKDF (reference sequence). The CDR3 DNA reads TGTGCCACCAGCAGAGATCCCGGGACTAGCGGGAGGATAAACAATGAGCAGTTCTTC. Translation gives CATSRDPGTSGRINNEQFF.

The V call is TRBV11-3, the J call TRBJ1-1; D ambiguous. In germline, CDR1 is SGHNT, CDR2 YENEEA. Trimming stripped 6 bases from V and 3 bases from J, with 11 bases between. CDR3 length equals 13 residues. The CDR3 sequence is CASRNPSDTEAFF. The CDR3 DNA reads as TGTGCCAGCAGAAATCCTTCGGACACTGAAGCTTTCTTT.

This chain joins TRBV7-8 and TRBJ2-2; D may be TRBD2 (5 bases). Germline CDR1 is SGHVS and CDR2 is FQNEAQ. The CDR3 has 16 residues. Deletions cut 6 bases from V and 6 bases from J, with 20 bases between. CDR3 protein: CASSPRRLAYAGELFF. The CDR3 coding sequence is TGTGCCAGCAGTCCCCGTCGGCTAGCTTACGCCGGGGAGCTGTTTTTT.

The chain is built from TRBV7-9 and TRBJ1-2, with D possibly being TRBD1 (5 bases). The germline V gene has CDR1 SEHNR and CDR2 FQNEAQ (reference sequence). This CDR3 is 17 amino acids long. V was trimmed by 6 bases and J by 0 bases, leaving 20 bases between them. DNA of the CDR3: TGTGCCAGCAGGCCATCCGTGGGGGGGGTAGCTAACTATGGCTACACCTTC. It encodes CASRPSVGGVANYGYTF.

CDR3 bases: TGCAGCGTTGCAGGGCCCCAGGACACTGAAGCTTTCTTT. Amino acids: CSVAGPQDTEAFF. The chain uses TRBV29-1 and TRBJ1-1; possibly TRBD1 for D (5 bases). The V end was cut by 4 bases, the J end by 3 bases, with 12 bases between. The CDR3 spans 13 residues. Germline V gene sequence: CDR1 SQVTM, CDR2 ANQGSEA. Looking up the rest from reference TRBV29-1 and TRBJ1-1 gives the full variable domain: SAVISQKPSRDICQRGTSLTIQCQVDSQVTMMFWYRQQPGQSLTLIATANQGSEATYESGFVIDKFPISRPNLTFSTLTVSNMSPEDSSIYLCSVAGPQDTEAFFGQGTRLTVV.

The CDR3 loop reads CAWSVGSGRADYEQYF. The DNA for the CDR3 is TGTGCCTGGAGTGTAGGTAGCGGGAGGGCAGACTACGAGCAGTACTTC. This chain uses TRBV30 with TRBJ2-7, with 11 positions matching TRBD2. Germline loops: CDR1 GTSNPN, CDR2 SVGIG (reference sequence). The CDR3 loop spans 16 amino acids. The V segment lost 0 bases and the J segment 3 bases; nucleotides outside the gene matches: 7.

This clone appeared once. The J gene is TRBJ2-6, the V gene TRBV9, with D possibly matching TRBD1 (6 bases). The germline gives CDR1 SGDLS, CDR2 YYNGEE. The V and J ends lost 0 bases and 0 bases respectively, with 13 bases between them. CDR3 length equals 18 residues. This CDR3 reads CASSVGSGARSGANVLTF. The CDR3 nucleotides are TGTGCCAGCAGCGTAGGTTCAGGGGCCCGCTCTGGGGCCAACGTCCTGACTTTC.

This chain uses TRBV7-9 with TRBJ1-3; tentative D call: TRBD1 (5 bases). Between the trimmed V and J ends, which lost 5 bases and 0 bases, there was a span of 14 bases. The germline V gene encodes CDR1 SEHNR and CDR2 FQNEAQ (reference sequence). CDR3 length equals 16 residues. The CDR3 here is CASSPPGLNSGNTIYF. The CDR3, as DNA: TGTGCCAGCAGCCCCCCGGGACTCAACTCTGGAAACACCATATATTTT.

The chain carries TRBV5-5 and TRBJ2-1; no clear D. CDR3 length: 14 amino acids. CDR1 and CDR2 (germline): SGHKS, YYEKEE (reference sequence). The ends were cut back, 5 bases at V and 8 bases at J, with 17 bases in the middle. CDR3 DNA sequence: TGTGCCAGCAGTGGGTGGTCTTCGGGTGATGAGCAGTTCTTC. This encodes CASSGWSSGDEQFF.

CDR3 residues: CASSLHTKSAEAFF. The CDR3 DNA reads as TGTGCCAGCAGTTTGCACACCAAAAGTGCTGAAGCTTTCTTT. The chain is built from TRBV27 and TRBJ1-1, with D unresolved. The CDR3 runs to 14 residues. V was trimmed by 3 bases and J by 6 bases, leaving 14 bases between them. Germline V gene sequence: CDR1 MNHEY, CDR2 SMNVEV (reference sequence).

The chain has TRBV13 and TRBJ2-3, with D unclear. Germline V gives CDR1 PRHDT, CDR2 FYEKMQ (reference sequence). The CDR3 is 12 residues long. V lost 5 bases to trimming and J lost 5 bases, with 8 bases between them. This chain's CDR3 is CASSPERDTQYF. In nucleotides, the CDR3 is TGTGCCAGCAGCCCGGAGCGAGATACGCAGTATTTT.

The V call is TRBV2, the J call TRBJ2-7; a possible D gene is TRBD2 (5 bases). Deletions cut 7 bases from V and 2 bases from J, with 12 bases between. There are 13 residues in the CDR3. Germline values: CDR1 SNHLY, CDR2 FYNNEI. The CDR3: CASTLDWAYEQYF. The CDR3 nucleotides read TGTGCCAGCACGTTGGACTGGGCCTACGAGCAGTACTTC.

The chain couples TRBV18 to TRBJ2-7; tentative D call: TRBD2 (7 bases). Germline CDR1 is KGHSH and CDR2 is LQKENI. Deletions cut 0 bases from V and 5 bases from J, with 8 bases between. The CDR3 covers 13 residues. CDR3 sequence: CASSPPGGDEQYF. In DNA form, the CDR3 reads TGTGCCAGCTCACCACCAGGGGGGGACGAGCAGTACTTC.

The chain is built from TRBV5-1 and TRBJ2-2; 7 nucleotides line up with TRBD2. V lost 0 bases, J lost 3 bases, and 5 bases stayed unmatched. The CDR3 extends over 16 amino acids. Germline CDR1 and CDR2: SGHRS and YFSETQ. The CDR3 is CASSLAGRLDTGELFF. CDR3 nucleotide sequence: TGCGCCAGCAGCTTGGCCGGGAGGCTTGACACCGGGGAGCTGTTTTTT.

This chain connects TRBV10-3 to TRBJ2-7, with a tentative D call TRBD2 (6 bases). CDR1 is ENHRY, CDR2 SYGVKD, per germline. V lost 2 bases and J 2 bases, leaving 13 bases between the germline ends. The CDR3 totals 15 residues. DNA of the CDR3: TGTGCCATCAGTGAGGCACCAGCGGGCCCCTACGAGCAGTACTTC. Its translation: CAISEAPAGPYEQYF.

The rearrangement uses TRBV5-1 and TRBJ2-1, with 7 bases that match TRBD2. Germline CDR1 is SGHRS and CDR2 is YFSETQ. V lost 2 bases, J lost 8 bases, and 7 bases stayed unmatched. The CDR3 totals 14 residues. CDR3 sequence reads: CASSFGREFDEQFF. CDR3 sequence (DNA): TGCGCCAGCAGCTTCGGGCGGGAGTTCGATGAGCAGTTCTTC. Supplemented by reference TRBV5-1 and TRBJ2-1, the full variable domain reads KAGVTQTPRYLIKTRGQQVTLSCSPISGHRSVSWYQQTPGQGLQFLFEYFSETQRNKGNFPGRFSGRQFSNSRSEMNVSTLELGDSALYLCASSFGREFDEQFFGPGTRLTVL.

The rearrangement links TRBV18 to TRBJ2-2; possible D gene TRBD1, 6 bases. Germline V lookup: CDR1 KGHSH, CDR2 LQKENI. Trimming took 3 bases from V and 0 from J, leaving 14 bases between them. This CDR3 spans 17 amino acids. CDR3: CASSPMDSAANTGELFF. CDR3 nucleotide sequence: TGTGCCAGCTCACCTATGGACAGCGCTGCGAACACCGGGGAGCTGTTTTTT.

This chain joins TRBV19 and TRBJ1-5; tentative D call: TRBD1 (6 bases). CDR1 and CDR2 from the germline V gene are LNHDA and SQIVND (reference sequence). This CDR3 region has 15 residues. V was pared by 7 bases and J by 2 bases, with 15 bases between. The CDR3 region is CASTINPGGNQPQHF. CDR3 DNA: TGTGCCAGTACCATCAACCCAGGGGGCAATCAGCCCCAGCATTTT.

The chain carries TRBV4-3 and TRBJ2-7, with 12 bases aligning to TRBD2. CDR3 length equals 15 residues. Per germline, CDR1 LGHNA and CDR2 YSLEER. V shed 3 bases, J shed 7 bases, and the junction held 7 bases outside the gene matches. The CDR3 DNA reads TGCGCCAGCAGCCATGGACTAGCGGGAACGGGGGAGCAGTACTTC. Translated: CASSHGLAGTGEQYF.

The rearrangement uses TRBV7-9 and TRBJ2-2; 8 bases are a match to TRBD2. Looked up from germline, CDR1 is SEHNR and CDR2 is FQNEAQ (reference sequence). The CDR3 contains 16 residues. V lost 4 bases and J lost 7; bases outside the gene matches: 11. The CDR3 sequence is CASSSRLAGNVGELFF. CDR3 nucleotides: TGTGCCAGCAGCTCCCGGTTAGCGGGAAACGTCGGGGAGCTGTTTTTT.

The chain couples TRBV18 to TRBJ2-1, with a possible D match to TRBD2 (6 bases). Germline assignment: CDR1 KGHSH and CDR2 LQKENI. The CDR3 runs to 17 residues. V lost 4 bases and J 5 bases, leaving 21 bases between the germline ends. The CDR3 sequence: CASSLMSGWRANNEQFF. Written as DNA, the CDR3 is TGTGCCAGCTCACTTATGAGTGGTTGGAGGGCAAACAATGAGCAGTTCTTC.

This clone was detected once. The chain is built from TRBV23-1 and TRBJ1-2; TRBD1 matches 12 bases. TRBV23-1 is an ORF, and what it does is uncertain. This CDR3 spans 17 amino acids. J was trimmed by 7 bases and V by 7 bases; bases with no gene match: 16. The CDR3 DNA reads TGCGCCAGCACTACGGTCGGGACAGGGGGCTTATTGGGTGGCTACACCTTC. Translating gives CASTTVGTGGLLGGYTF.

The V and J genes are TRBV7-3 and TRBJ1-1; the D gene is possibly TRBD1 (5 bases). The CDR3 sequence is 15 residues long. The ends were cut back, 4 bases at V and 6 bases at J, with 18 bases in the middle. Germline V gene sequence: CDR1 SGHTA, CDR2 FQGTGA. CDR3 in amino acids: CASSSQGGLLPEAFF. Here the CDR3 DNA reads TGTGCCAGCAGCTCTCAGGGTGGGTTATTGCCTGAAGCTTTCTTT.